The T cell receptor beta chain under discussion was sequenced for a study of CD8 T cells in Susac syndrome. Study-wide findings and caveats: The study recognized that its TCR sequencing and HLA analysis covered a relatively small number of individuals.

V lost 4 bases and J lost 4, with 14 bases in between. There are 14 residues in the CDR3. Germline V lookup: CDR1 PRHDT, CDR2 FYEKMQ (reference sequence). RNA, at about 0.5 to 1 ug, was reverse transcribed with random hexamers. One entry per CDR3 protein results from TCRdb running MiXCR on the immunoSEQ multiplex PCR reads. The sample has almost 450,000 distinct CDR3 sequences, around 85% seen once. As for this clonotype: Its target is not known.

The chain combines TRBV13 with TRBJ2-7; weak D call: TRBD1 (5 bases). Sequencing was performed on CD8+ T cells from PBMCs. The source is a human donor with multiple sclerosis. The CDR3 DNA follows: TGTGCCAGCAGCTCCTCGTACTCAGGGTACGAGCAGTACTTC. It codes for CASSSSYSGYEQYF.